These 17 T cell receptor beta chains originate from one sample sequenced in a study of T cell responses to AZD1222 COVID-19 vaccine. Profiling relied on immunoSEQ multiplex PCR, and the TCRdb table lists in-frame clones only, not all of them. The sample lists about 160,000 clones, 92% occurring once. The material sequenced was peripheral blood, taken 28 days after the second AZD1222 dose. These receptor sequences come from an adult who received the AZD1222 COVID-19 vaccine.

This clone was seen more than once but under ten times. The chain carries TRBV30 and TRBJ1-2; D is ambiguous. The V and J ends lost 0 bases and 6 bases respectively, with 8 bases between them. Germline values: CDR1 GTSNPN, CDR2 SVGIG (reference sequence). There are 12 residues in the CDR3. This chain's CDR3 is CAWSVISDGYTF. CDR3 nucleotide sequence: TGTGCCTGGAGTGTAATATCAGATGGCTACACCTTC.

The V call is TRBV7-9, the J call TRBJ1-2, with D possibly being TRBD1 (5 bases). Trimming stripped 3 bases from V and 8 bases from J, with 19 bases between. The CDR3 extends over 15 amino acids. Per germline, CDR1 SEHNR and CDR2 FQNEAQ (reference sequence). This CDR3 is CASSFIGTGSLGYTF. CDR3 DNA sequence: TGTGCCAGCAGCTTCATCGGGACGGGATCTTTGGGCTACACCTTC.

The gene calls are TRBV29-1 and TRBJ2-7; D not certain. Per the germline V gene, CDR1 is SQVTM and CDR2 is ANQGSEA. Trimming cost V 7 bases and J 3 bases, with 13 bases left between them. The CDR3 contains 12 residues. The CDR3 reads CSASHNYYEQYF. The CDR3 coding sequence is TGCAGCGCGTCACATAACTACTACGAGCAGTACTTC.

The rearrangement links TRBV6-5 to TRBJ1-3; D gene uncertain. Germline values: CDR1 MNHEY, CDR2 SVGAGI. The ends were cut back, 0 bases at V and 7 bases at J, with 16 bases in the middle. CDR3 size: 16 residues. CDR3 sequence (DNA): TGTGCCAGCAGTTACTCGCGACAAGGGATAGGGAACACCATATATTTT. Its translation: CASSYSRQGIGNTIYF.

The chain carries TRBV13 and TRBJ2-1; D is uncertain. Germline CDR1 is PRHDT and CDR2 is FYEKMQ (reference sequence). Deletions cut 0 bases from V and 5 bases from J, with 5 bases between. The CDR3 is 13 amino acids. The CDR3 reads CASSLGSHNEQFF. The CDR3 bases are TGTGCCAGCAGCTTAGGGTCCCACAATGAGCAGTTCTTC.

This clone showed up just once. The chain is built from TRBV7-2 and TRBJ1-5, with a tentative D call TRBD1 (5 bases). This CDR3 region has 19 residues. Per germline, CDR1 SGHTA and CDR2 FQGNSA. Trimming left V 2 bases short and J 1 base short, with 21 bases between. CDR3 in amino acids: CASSLRWSGGVASNQPQHF. Here the CDR3 DNA reads TGTGCCAGCAGCTTAAGATGGTCCGGGGGGGTCGCCAGCAATCAGCCCCAGCATTTT. Full variable domain (missing parts from reference TRBV7-2 and TRBJ1-5): GAGVSQSPSNKVTEKGKDVELRCDPISGHTALYWYRQSLGQGLEFLIYFQGNSAPDKSGLPSDRFSAERTGGSVSTLTIQRTQQEDSAVYLCASSLRWSGGVASNQPQHFGDGTRLSIL.

The V and J genes are TRBV5-1 and TRBJ1-1; D might be TRBD1 (5 bases). Trimming left V 2 bases short and J 1 base short, with 12 bases between. The length of the CDR3 is 15 residues. Per the germline V gene, CDR1 is SGHRS and CDR2 is YFSETQ. The DNA for the CDR3 is TGCGCCAGCAGCTTTTTAGACAGACAGAACACTGAAGCTTTCTTT. Translating gives CASSFLDRQNTEAFF. Complete variable domain (other parts from reference TRBV5-1 and TRBJ1-1): KAGVTQTPRYLIKTRGQQVTLSCSPISGHRSVSWYQQTPGQGLQFLFEYFSETQRNKGNFPGRFSGRQFSNSRSEMNVSTLELGDSALYLCASSFLDRQNTEAFFGQGTRLTVV.

The chain links TRBV5-8 to TRBJ1-2; 8 bases line up with TRBD1. J gave up 4 bases and V 1 base, and 9 bases lay outside the gene matches. The germline V gene has CDR1 SGHTS and CDR2 YDEGEE. This CDR3 is 16 amino acids long. CDR3 region: CASSLRRTGILYGYTF. The CDR3 region has the DNA TGTGCCAGCAGCTTGAGACGGACAGGGATTCTCTATGGCTACACCTTC.

The chain links TRBV3-1 (or the pseudogene TRBV3-2) to TRBJ2-1, with 8 bases aligning to TRBD1. CDR1 is LGHDT, CDR2 YNNKEL, per germline (reference sequence). V shed 0 bases, J shed 3 bases, and the junction held 7 bases outside the gene matches. The CDR3 totals 17 residues. The CDR3 is CASSQDLGQGDYNEQFF. The CDR3 bases are TGTGCCAGCAGCCAAGATCTTGGACAGGGAGACTACAATGAGCAGTTCTTC.

Here the CDR3 reads CASSLGGGNYQETQYF. CDR3 DNA: TGCGCCAGCAGCTTGGGCGGAGGAAACTACCAAGAGACCCAGTACTTC. This sequence joins TRBV5-1 and TRBJ2-5; TRBD2 is a possible D gene (5 bases). Trimming left V 0 bases short and J 0 bases short, with 12 bases between. From germline, CDR1 is SGHRS and CDR2 YFSETQ. CDR3 size: 16 residues.

The genes are TRBV10-3 and TRBJ1-2; D is unresolved. Looked up from germline, CDR1 is ENHRY and CDR2 is SYGVKD. The CDR3 length is 12 residues. Trimming cost V 4 bases and J 6 bases, with 9 bases left between them. The CDR3 loop is CAISADVHGYTF. In DNA form, the CDR3 reads TGTGCCATCAGTGCGGATGTGCATGGCTACACCTTC.

This chain joins TRBV3-1 (or the pseudogene TRBV3-2) and TRBJ1-1, with 8 nucleotides matching TRBD1. The junction had 5 bases not matched to a gene; V was cut back by 7 bases and J by 1 base. The CDR3 contains 14 residues. From germline, CDR1 is LGHDT and CDR2 YNNKEL (reference sequence). The CDR3 DNA is TGTGCCAGCACCGCCGGGACAGGGAACACTGAAGCTTTCTTT. As protein: CASTAGTGNTEAFF.

J is TRBJ1-2 and V is TRBV7-8; no clear D. V was cut by 8 bases and J by 0 bases, with 13 bases left in between. The length of the CDR3 is 14 residues. Looked up from germline, CDR1 is SGHVS and CDR2 is FQNEAQ. CDR3 in amino acids: CASSPLSTNYGYTF. In nucleotides, the CDR3 is TGTGCCAGCTCGCCACTCAGTACTAACTATGGCTACACCTTC.

This chain joins TRBV7-2 and TRBJ1-5; D is unresolved. The CDR3 has 12 residues. V was cut by 5 bases and J by 7 bases, with 9 bases left in between. Germline assignment: CDR1 SGHTA and CDR2 FQGNSA. This CDR3 reads CASSRLGQPQHF. The CDR3 nucleotides read TGTGCCAGCAGCAGGTTAGGCCAGCCCCAGCATTTT.

This rearrangement joins TRBV5-1 to TRBJ1-4; 10 positions agree with TRBD1. V gave up 4 bases and J gave up 6 bases; unmatched junction bases: 6. Germline CDR1 reads SGHRS; CDR2 reads YFSETQ. CDR3 length: 15 residues. In DNA form, the CDR3 reads TGCGCCAGCAGCGAGACAGGGGGCGTTTATGAAAAACTGTTTTTT. Protein product: CASSETGGVYEKLFF.

The chain combines TRBV10-2 with TRBJ1-2; TRBD1 agrees at 12 bases. CDR1 is WSHSY and CDR2 is SAAADI in the germline V gene. V was pared by 6 bases and J by 1 base, with 9 bases of the junction left unmatched. This CDR3 is 17 amino acids long. The CDR3 sequence is CASRGGDRGLLNYGYTF. Here the CDR3 DNA reads TGCGCCAGCAGAGGGGGGGACAGGGGGCTCCTTAACTATGGCTACACCTTC.

The J gene is TRBJ2-4, the V gene TRBV6-6, with D maybe TRBD1 (6 bases). CDR3 length: 16 residues. Germline CDR1 MNHNY, CDR2 SVGAGI (reference sequence). Trimming shortened V by 6 bases and J by 3 bases, and 18 bases separated the two germline ends. The CDR3 DNA reads TGTGCCAGCAGCCGTATTAGGGGCAGGGGCAAAAACATTCAGTACTTC. Translation gives CASSRIRGRGKNIQYF.